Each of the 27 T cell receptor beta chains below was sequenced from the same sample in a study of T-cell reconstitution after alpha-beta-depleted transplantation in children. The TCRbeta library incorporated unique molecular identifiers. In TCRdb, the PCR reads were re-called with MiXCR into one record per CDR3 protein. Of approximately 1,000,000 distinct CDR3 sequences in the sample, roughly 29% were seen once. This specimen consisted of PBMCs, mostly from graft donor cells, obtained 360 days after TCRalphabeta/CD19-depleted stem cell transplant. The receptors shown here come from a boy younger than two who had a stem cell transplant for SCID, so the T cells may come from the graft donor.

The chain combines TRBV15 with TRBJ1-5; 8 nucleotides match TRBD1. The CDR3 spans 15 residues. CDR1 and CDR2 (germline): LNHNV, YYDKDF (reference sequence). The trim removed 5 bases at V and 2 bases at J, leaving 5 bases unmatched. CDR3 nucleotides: TGTGCCACCAGCTTAGACAGGGGCCGCAATCAGCCCCAGCATTTT. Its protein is CATSLDRGRNQPQHF.

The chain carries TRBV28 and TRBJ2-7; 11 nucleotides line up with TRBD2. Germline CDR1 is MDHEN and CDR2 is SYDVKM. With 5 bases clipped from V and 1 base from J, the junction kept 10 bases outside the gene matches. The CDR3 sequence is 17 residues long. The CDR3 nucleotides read TGTGCCAGCAGTCGTACTAGCGGGGGACTTGAGTCCTACGAGCAGTACTTC. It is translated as CASSRTSGGLESYEQYF.

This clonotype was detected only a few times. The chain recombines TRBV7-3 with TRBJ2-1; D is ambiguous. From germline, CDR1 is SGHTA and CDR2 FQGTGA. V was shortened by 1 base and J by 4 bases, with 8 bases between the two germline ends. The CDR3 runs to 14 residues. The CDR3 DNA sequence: TGTGCCAGCAGCTTAAATGGCAGGTACAATGAGCAGTTCTTC. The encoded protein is CASSLNGRYNEQFF.

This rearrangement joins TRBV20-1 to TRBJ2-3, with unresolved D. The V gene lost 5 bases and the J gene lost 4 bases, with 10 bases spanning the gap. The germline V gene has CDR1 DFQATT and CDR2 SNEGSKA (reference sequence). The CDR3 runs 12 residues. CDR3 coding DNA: TGCAGTGCTCGGACGGATGCAGATACGCAGTATTTT. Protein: CSARTDADTQYF.

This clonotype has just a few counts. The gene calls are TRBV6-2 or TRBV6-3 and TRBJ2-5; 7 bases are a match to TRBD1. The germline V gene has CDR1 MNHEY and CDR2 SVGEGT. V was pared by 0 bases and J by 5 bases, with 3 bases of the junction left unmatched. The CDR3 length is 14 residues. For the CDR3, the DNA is TGTGCCAGCAGTTACTCGTTACAGGGGGAGACCCAGTACTTC. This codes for CASSYSLQGETQYF.

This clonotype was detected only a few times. The CDR3 protein is CASSLAGGPVDTQYF. CDR3 coding DNA: TGTGCCAGCAGTTTAGCGGGGGGGCCAGTAGATACGCAGTATTTT. The rearrangement uses TRBV12-3 or TRBV12-4 and TRBJ2-3; D may be TRBD2 (7 bases). V lost 0 bases, J lost 5 bases, and 12 bases lay in between. This CDR3 is 15 amino acids long.

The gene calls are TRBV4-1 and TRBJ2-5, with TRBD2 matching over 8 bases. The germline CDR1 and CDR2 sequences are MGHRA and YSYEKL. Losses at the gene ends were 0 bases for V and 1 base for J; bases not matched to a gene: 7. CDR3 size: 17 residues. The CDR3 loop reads CASSQEKGLEVQETQYF. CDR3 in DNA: TGCGCCAGCAGCCAAGAGAAGGGACTAGAGGTCCAAGAGACCCAGTACTTC.

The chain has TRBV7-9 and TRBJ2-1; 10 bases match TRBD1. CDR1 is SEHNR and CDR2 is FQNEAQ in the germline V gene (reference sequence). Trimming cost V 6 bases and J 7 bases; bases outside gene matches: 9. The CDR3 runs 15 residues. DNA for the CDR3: TGTGCCAGCAGTCCCGACAGGGGGCGTAGGAATGAGCAGTTCTTC. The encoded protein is CASSPDRGRRNEQFF.

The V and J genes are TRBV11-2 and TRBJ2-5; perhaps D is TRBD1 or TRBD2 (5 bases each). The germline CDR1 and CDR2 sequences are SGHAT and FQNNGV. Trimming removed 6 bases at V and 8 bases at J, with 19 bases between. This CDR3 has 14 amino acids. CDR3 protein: CASSQPGARGTQYF. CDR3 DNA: TGTGCCAGCAGTCAACCCGGGGCAAGAGGTACCCAGTACTTC. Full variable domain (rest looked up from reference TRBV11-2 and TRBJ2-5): EAGVAQSPRYKIIEKRQSVAFWCNPISGHATLYWYQQILGQGPKLLIQFQNNGVVDDSQLPKDRFSAERLKGVDSTLKIQPAKLEDSAVYLCASSQPGARGTQYFGPGTRLLVL.

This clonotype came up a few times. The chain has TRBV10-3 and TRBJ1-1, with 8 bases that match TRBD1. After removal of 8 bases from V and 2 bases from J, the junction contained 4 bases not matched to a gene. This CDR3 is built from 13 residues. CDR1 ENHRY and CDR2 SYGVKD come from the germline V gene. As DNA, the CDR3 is TGTGCCATCCGGGACAGGAGAAACACTGAAGCTTTCTTT. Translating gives CAIRDRRNTEAFF.

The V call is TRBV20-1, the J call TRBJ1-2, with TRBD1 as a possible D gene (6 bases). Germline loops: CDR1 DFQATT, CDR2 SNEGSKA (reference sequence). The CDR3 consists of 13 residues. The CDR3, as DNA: TGCAGGTCGGGACATAGGCCAAACTATGGCTACACCTTC. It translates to CRSGHRPNYGYTF.

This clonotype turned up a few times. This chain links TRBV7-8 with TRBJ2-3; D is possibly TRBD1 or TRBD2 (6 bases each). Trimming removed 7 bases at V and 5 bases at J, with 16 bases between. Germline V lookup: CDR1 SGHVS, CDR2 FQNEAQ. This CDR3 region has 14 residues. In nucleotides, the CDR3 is TGTGCCAGCACCTCTGGGGGGCGCGGAGATACGCAGTATTTT. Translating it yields CASTSGGRGDTQYF. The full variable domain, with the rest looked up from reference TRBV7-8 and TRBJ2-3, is GAGVSQSPRYKVAKRGQDVALRCDPISGHVSLFWYQQALGQGPEFLTYFQNEAQLDKSGLPSDRFFAERPEGSVSTLKIQRTQQEDSAVYLCASTSGGRGDTQYFGPGTRLTVL.

The CDR3 DNA sequence: TGTGCCAGCAGATCCAACAGGGGGAGTACCTACGAGCAGTACTTC. Its translation: CASRSNRGSTYEQYF. V usage is TRBV12-3 or TRBV12-4 and J usage is TRBJ2-7; 8 bases agree with TRBD1. J lost 2 bases, V lost 6 bases, and 9 bases had no gene match. The CDR3 runs 15 residues.

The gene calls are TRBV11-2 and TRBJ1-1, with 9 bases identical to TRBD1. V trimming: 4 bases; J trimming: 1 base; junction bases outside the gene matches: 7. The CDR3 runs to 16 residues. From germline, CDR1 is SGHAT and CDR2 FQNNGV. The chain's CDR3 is CASSSSYRGRNTEAFF. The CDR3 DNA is TGTGCCAGCAGCTCGAGTTACAGGGGGCGGAACACTGAAGCTTTCTTT.

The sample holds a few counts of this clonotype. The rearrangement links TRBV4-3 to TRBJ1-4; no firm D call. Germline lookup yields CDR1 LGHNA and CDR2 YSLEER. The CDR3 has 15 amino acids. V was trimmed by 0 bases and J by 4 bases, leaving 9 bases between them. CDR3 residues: CASSQEGGSNEKLFF. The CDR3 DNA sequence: TGCGCCAGCAGCCAAGAAGGAGGAAGTAATGAAAAACTGTTTTTT.

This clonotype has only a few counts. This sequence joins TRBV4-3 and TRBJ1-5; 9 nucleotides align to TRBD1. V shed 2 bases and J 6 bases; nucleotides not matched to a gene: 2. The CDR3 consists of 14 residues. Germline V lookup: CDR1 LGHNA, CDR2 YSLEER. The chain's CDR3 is CASSQWDRAQPQHF. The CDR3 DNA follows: TGCGCCAGCAGCCAATGGGACAGGGCTCAGCCCCAGCATTTT.

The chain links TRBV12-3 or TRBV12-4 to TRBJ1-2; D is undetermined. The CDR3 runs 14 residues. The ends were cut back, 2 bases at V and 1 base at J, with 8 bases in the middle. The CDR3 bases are TGTGCCAGCAGTTTACAAGTTTATAACTATGGCTACACCTTC. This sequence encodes CASSLQVYNYGYTF.

CDR3 sequence: CASSLGRGHYGYTF. CDR3 DNA: TGTGCCAGCAGCTTGGGCAGGGGGCACTATGGCTACACCTTC. The rearrangement joins TRBV11-2 to TRBJ1-2; 8 bases fit TRBD1. Germline V gene data show CDR1 as SGHAT and CDR2 as FQNNGV. V lost 3 bases to trimming and J lost 3 bases; unmatched junction nucleotides: 3. The CDR3 runs 14 residues.

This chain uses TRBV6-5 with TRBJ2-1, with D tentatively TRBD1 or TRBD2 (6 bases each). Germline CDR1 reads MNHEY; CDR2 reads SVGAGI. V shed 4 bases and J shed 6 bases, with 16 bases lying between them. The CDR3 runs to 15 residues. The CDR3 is CASSSLGGTGNEQFF. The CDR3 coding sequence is TGTGCCAGCAGTTCGCTAGGGGGGACTGGCAATGAGCAGTTCTTC.

Written as DNA, the CDR3 is TGCAGTGCTAGAGGACAGGGTCCCTACGAGCAGTACGTC. It encodes CSARGQGPYEQYV. The V call is TRBV20-1, the J call TRBJ2-7; 7 nucleotides line up with TRBD1. Looked up from germline, CDR1 is DFQATT and CDR2 is SNEGSKA (reference sequence). Trimming took 1 base from V and 2 from J; bases not matched to a gene: 2. This CDR3 contains 13 residues.

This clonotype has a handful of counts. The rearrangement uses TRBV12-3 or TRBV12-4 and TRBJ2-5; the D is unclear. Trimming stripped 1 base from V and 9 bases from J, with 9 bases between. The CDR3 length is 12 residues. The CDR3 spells CASSLGGKAQYF. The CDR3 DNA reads TGTGCCAGCAGTTTAGGTGGGAAAGCCCAGTACTTC.

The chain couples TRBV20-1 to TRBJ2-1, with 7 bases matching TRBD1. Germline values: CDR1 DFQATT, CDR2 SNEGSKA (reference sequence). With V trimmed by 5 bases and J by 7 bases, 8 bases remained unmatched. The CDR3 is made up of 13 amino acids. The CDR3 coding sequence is TGCAGTGCTCCAAGACAGGGCCCTAATGAGCAGTTCTTC. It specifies CSAPRQGPNEQFF.

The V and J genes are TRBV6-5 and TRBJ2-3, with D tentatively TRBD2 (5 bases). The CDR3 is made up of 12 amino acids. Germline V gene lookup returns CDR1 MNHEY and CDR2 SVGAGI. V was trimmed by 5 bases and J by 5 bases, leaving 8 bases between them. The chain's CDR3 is CASSRGRDTQYF. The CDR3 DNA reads TGTGCCAGCAGTAGAGGGAGAGATACGCAGTATTTT.

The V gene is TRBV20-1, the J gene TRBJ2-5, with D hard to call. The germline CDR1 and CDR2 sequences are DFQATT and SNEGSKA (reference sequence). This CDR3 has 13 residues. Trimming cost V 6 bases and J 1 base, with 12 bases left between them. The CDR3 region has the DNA TGCAGTGCCCTAAATGACTTCCAAGAGACCCAGTACTTC. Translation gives CSALNDFQETQYF.

The CDR3 sequence: CASSPIPTVRAQETQYF. CDR3 DNA: TGTGCCAGCTCACCAATACCAACGGTTAGGGCGCAAGAGACCCAGTACTTC. The chain recombines TRBV18 with TRBJ2-5; unclear D gene. Germline CDR1 reads KGHSH; CDR2 reads LQKENI. V lost 2 bases to trimming and J lost 2 bases, with 18 bases between them. The CDR3 sequence is 17 residues long. The full variable domain, with the rest looked up from reference TRBV18 and TRBJ2-5, is NAGVMQNPRHLVRRRGQEARLRCSPMKGHSHVYWYRQLPEEGLKFMVYLQKENIIDESGMPKERFSAEFPKEGPSILRIQQVVRGDSAAYFCASSPIPTVRAQETQYFGPGTRLLVL.

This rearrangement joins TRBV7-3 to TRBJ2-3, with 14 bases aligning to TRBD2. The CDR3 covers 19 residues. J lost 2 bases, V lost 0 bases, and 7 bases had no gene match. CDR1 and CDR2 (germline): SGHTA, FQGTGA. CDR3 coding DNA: TGTGCCAGCAGCTTAACGGGACTAGCGGGGGAGTTTAACACAGATACGCAGTATTTT. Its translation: CASSLTGLAGEFNTDTQYF.

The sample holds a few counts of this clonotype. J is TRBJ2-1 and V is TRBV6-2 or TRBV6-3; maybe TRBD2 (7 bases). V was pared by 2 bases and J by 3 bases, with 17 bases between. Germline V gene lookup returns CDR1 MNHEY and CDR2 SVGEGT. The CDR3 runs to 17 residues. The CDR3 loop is CASSYVLRGAVYNEQFF. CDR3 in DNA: TGTGCCAGCAGTTACGTACTTCGGGGGGCCGTCTACAATGAGCAGTTCTTC.